Listed here are 10 T cell receptor beta chains from one sample, sequenced in a study of blood T cell repertoires in COVID-19. Sequencing used immunoSEQ multiplex PCR; TCRdb keeps in-frame clones, though not all of them. The table has some 140,000 clones, 88% seen once; the top ten hold more than 2%. Sequenced sample: peripheral blood. Receptors were obtained from a man between 65 and 80 years old with active COVID-19.

The table lists this clone with a few counts. The V call is TRBV5-6, the J call TRBJ2-7; possible D gene TRBD2, 7 bases. CDR3 length: 15 amino acids. V gave up 1 base and J gave up 5 bases, with 16 bases separating them. Germline CDR1 SGHDT, CDR2 YYEEEE. DNA for the CDR3: TGTGCCAGCAGCTTGAGGCGGGGGCAGTCCCACGAGCAGTACTTC. As protein: CASSLRRGQSHEQYF.

This chain links TRBV28 with TRBJ1-2; D perhaps matches TRBD1 (5 bases). Trimming shortened V by 11 bases and J by 6 bases, and 16 bases separated the two germline ends. CDR3 length: 12 amino acids. CDR1 and CDR2 (germline): MDHEN, SYDVKM. CDR3 sequence (DNA): TGTGCCCTAGGTGCGGGGACTAATGGCTACACCTTC. It is translated as CALGAGTNGYTF.

The V call is TRBV6-5, the J call TRBJ2-1, with D uncertain. The germline V and J ends were trimmed by 6 bases and 0 bases, with 12 bases remaining between them. Germline V gene lookup returns CDR1 MNHEY and CDR2 SVGAGI. The CDR3 totals 15 residues. CDR3 in amino acids: CASRPRPGSYNEQFF. Written as DNA, the CDR3 is TGTGCCAGCAGGCCCCGACCGGGCTCCTACAATGAGCAGTTCTTC.

V gene TRBV6-5 combines with J gene TRBJ2-1; 8 bases map to TRBD2. The CDR3 loop spans 15 amino acids. Germline V gene data show CDR1 as MNHEY and CDR2 as SVGAGI. V trimming: 6 bases; J trimming: 2 bases; junction bases outside the gene matches: 6. CDR3 residues: CASRDREGTYNEQFF. As DNA, the CDR3 is TGTGCCAGCAGAGACCGGGAGGGTACCTACAATGAGCAGTTCTTC.

The chain links TRBV5-6 to TRBJ1-2, with D possibly TRBD1 on 6 matching bases. This CDR3 contains 14 residues. Trimming left V 1 base short and J 4 bases short, with 11 bases between. CDR1 SGHDT and CDR2 YYEEEE come from the germline V gene. The CDR3 loop is CASSLSGQSYGYTF. CDR3 DNA sequence: TGTGCCAGCAGCTTGAGCGGACAGTCCTATGGCTACACCTTC.

V gene TRBV18 combines with J gene TRBJ2-5; a possible D gene is TRBD1 (6 bases). V was trimmed by 3 bases and J by 4 bases, leaving 12 bases between them. The CDR3 consists of 14 residues. Germline assignment: CDR1 KGHSH and CDR2 LQKENI. This CDR3 is CASSPLQGGETQYF. The CDR3 DNA follows: TGTGCCAGCTCACCCCTACAGGGTGGAGAGACCCAGTACTTC.

This chain joins TRBV29-1 and TRBJ2-2; D is perhaps TRBD2 (5 bases). From germline, CDR1 is SQVTM and CDR2 ANQGSEA. The length of the CDR3 is 12 residues. Trimming removed 7 bases at V and 7 bases at J, with 13 bases between. The CDR3 bases are TGCAGCGGCCGGCCGGCGGGCGGGGAGCTGTTTTTT. Encoded protein: CSGRPAGGELFF.

The gene calls are TRBV27 and TRBJ2-7, with TRBD2 as a possible D gene (5 bases). Trimming stripped 4 bases from V and 5 bases from J, with 15 bases between. CDR3 length: 14 amino acids. In germline, CDR1 is MNHEY, CDR2 SMNVEV (reference sequence). The CDR3 DNA reads TGTGCCAGCAGTTCCCGCGGGCCCCTCGACGAGCAGTACTTC. It encodes CASSSRGPLDEQYF.

The chain is built from TRBV19 and TRBJ1-1; D ambiguous. The V end lost 1 base, the J end lost 1 base, and 7 bases lay between the germline ends. The CDR3 length is 14 residues. Germline values: CDR1 LNHDA, CDR2 SQIVND (reference sequence). This CDR3 reads CASSIAMWNTEAFF. The DNA for the CDR3 is TGTGCCAGTAGTATAGCAATGTGGAACACTGAAGCTTTCTTT.

The chain recombines TRBV14 with TRBJ2-7; 9 nucleotides line up with TRBD2. V lost 2 bases and J lost 5; bases outside the gene matches: 7. Germline V gene sequence: CDR1 SGHDN, CDR2 FVKESK. The CDR3 sequence is 15 residues long. In DNA form, the CDR3 reads TGTGCCAGCAGCCAACCCGGACTAGCGATCGACGAGCAGTACTTC. Translating it yields CASSQPGLAIDEQYF.